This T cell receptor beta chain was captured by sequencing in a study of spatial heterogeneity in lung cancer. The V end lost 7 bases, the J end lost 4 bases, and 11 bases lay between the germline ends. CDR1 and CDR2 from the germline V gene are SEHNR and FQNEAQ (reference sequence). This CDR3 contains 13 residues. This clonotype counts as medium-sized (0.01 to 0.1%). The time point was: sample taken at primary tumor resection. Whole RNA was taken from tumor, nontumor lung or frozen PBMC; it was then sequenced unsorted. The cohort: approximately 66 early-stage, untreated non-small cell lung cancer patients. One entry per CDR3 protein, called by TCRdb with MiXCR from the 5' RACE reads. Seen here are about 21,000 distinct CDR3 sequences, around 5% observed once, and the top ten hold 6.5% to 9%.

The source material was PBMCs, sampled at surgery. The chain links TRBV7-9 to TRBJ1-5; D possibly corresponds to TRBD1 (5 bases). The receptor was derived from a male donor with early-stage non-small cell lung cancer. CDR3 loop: CASTEGSNQPQHF. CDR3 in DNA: TGTGCCAGCACCGAGGGGTCGAATCAGCCCCAGCATTTT.